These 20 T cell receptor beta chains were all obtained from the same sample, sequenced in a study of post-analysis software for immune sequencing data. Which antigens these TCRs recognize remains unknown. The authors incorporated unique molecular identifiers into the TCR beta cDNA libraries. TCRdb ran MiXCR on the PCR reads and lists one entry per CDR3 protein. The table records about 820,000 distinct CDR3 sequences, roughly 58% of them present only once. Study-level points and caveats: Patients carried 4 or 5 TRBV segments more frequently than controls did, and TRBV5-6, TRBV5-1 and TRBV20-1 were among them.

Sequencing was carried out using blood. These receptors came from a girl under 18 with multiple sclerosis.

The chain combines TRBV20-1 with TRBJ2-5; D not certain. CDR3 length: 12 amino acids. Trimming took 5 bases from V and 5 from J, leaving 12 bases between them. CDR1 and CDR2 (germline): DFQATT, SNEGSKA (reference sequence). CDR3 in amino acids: CSAQPDGETQYF. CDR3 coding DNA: TGCAGTGCTCAACCGGACGGGGAGACCCAGTACTTC.

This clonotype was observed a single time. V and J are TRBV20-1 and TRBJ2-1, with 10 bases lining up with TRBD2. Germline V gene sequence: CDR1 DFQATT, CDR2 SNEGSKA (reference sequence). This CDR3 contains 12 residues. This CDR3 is CSSGLANNEQFF. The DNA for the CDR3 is TGCAGCTCGGGACTAGCGAATAATGAGCAGTTCTTC.

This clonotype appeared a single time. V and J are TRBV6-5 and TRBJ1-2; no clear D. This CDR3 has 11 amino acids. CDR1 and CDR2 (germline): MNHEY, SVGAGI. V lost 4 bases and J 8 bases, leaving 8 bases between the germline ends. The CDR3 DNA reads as TGTGCCAGCAGTTCGGCGGTGGGCTACACCTTC. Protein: CASSSAVGYTF.

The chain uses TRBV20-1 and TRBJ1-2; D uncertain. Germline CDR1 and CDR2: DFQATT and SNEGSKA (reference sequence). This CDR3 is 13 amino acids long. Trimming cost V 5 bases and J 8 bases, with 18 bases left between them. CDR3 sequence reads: CSAREPQPDGYTF. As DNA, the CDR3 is TGCAGTGCTCGGGAGCCACAACCCGACGGCTACACCTTC.

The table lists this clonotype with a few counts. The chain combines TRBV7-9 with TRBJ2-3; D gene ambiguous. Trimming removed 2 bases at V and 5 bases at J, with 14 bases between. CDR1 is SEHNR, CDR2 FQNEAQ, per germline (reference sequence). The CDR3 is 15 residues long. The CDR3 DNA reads TGTGCCAGCAGCTTAATAACCCCGAAGGGAGATACGCAGTATTTT. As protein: CASSLITPKGDTQYF.

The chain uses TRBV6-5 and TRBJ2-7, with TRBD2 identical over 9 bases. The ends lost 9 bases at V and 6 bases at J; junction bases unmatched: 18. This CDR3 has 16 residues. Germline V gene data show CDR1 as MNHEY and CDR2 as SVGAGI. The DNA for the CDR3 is TGTGCCAGTACTTCCCTAGAGGCGGGAGGGCCCAGCGAGCAGTACTTC. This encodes CASTSLEAGGPSEQYF.

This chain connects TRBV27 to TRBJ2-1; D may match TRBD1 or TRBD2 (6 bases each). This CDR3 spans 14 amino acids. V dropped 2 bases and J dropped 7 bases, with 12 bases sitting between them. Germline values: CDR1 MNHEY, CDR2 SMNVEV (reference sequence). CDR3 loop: CASSLRTGRNEQFF. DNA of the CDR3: TGTGCCAGCAGTTTAAGAACAGGGAGGAATGAGCAGTTCTTC.

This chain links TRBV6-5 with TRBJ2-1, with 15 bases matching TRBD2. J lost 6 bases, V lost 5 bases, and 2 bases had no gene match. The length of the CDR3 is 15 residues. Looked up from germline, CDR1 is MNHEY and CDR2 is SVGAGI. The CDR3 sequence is CASSGTSGGFNEQFF. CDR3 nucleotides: TGTGCCAGCAGTGGGACTAGCGGGGGGTTCAATGAGCAGTTCTTC.

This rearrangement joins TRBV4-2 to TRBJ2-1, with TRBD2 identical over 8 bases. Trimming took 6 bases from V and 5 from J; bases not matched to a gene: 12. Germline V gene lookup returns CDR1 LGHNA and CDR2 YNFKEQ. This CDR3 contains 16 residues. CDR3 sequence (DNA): TGTGCCAGCAGTTCACAAACCGGGACTAGGAACAATGAGCAGTTCTTC. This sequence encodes CASSSQTGTRNNEQFF.

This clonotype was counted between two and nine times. The CDR3 sequence: CSARDWGSDRGQYEQYF. CDR3 bases: TGCAGTGCTAGAGATTGGGGATCGGACAGGGGGCAATACGAGCAGTACTTC. The rearrangement joins TRBV20-1 to TRBJ2-7; 11 nucleotides match TRBD1. Germline CDR1 reads DFQATT; CDR2 reads SNEGSKA (reference sequence). This CDR3 spans 17 amino acids. The V and J ends lost 0 bases and 4 bases, in that order; junction bases with no gene match: 11.

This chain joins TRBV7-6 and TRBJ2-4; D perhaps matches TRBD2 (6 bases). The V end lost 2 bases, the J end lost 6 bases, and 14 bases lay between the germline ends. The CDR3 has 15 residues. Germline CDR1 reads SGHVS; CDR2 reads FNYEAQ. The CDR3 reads CASSLWAPGRNIQYF. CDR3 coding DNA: TGTGCCAGCAGCTTATGGGCTCCCGGGAGAAACATTCAGTACTTC.

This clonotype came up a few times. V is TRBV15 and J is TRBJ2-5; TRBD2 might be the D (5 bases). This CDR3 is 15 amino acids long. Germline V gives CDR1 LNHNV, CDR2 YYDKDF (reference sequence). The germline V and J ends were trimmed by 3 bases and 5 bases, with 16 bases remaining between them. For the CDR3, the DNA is TGTGCCACCAGCAGTGAGGGCCATGACCGGGAGACCCAGTACTTC. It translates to CATSSEGHDRETQYF.

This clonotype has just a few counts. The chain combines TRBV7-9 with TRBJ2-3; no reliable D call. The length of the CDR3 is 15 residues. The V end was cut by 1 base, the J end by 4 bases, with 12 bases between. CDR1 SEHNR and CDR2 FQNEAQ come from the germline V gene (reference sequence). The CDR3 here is CASSLVRPSADTQYF. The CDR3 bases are TGTGCCAGCAGCTTAGTCCGACCGTCGGCAGATACGCAGTATTTT.

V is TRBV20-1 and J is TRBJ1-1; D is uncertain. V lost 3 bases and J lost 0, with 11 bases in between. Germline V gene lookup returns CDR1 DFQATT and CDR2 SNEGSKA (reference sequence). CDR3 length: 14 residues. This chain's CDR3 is CSARVAIMNTEAFF. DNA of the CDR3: TGCAGTGCTAGGGTGGCGATAATGAACACTGAAGCTTTCTTT.

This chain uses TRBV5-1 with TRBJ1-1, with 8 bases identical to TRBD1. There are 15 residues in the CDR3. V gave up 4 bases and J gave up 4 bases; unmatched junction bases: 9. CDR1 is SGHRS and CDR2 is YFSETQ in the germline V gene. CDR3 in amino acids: CASSTRTGLGTEAFF. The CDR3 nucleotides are TGCGCCAGCAGCACCCGGACAGGGTTGGGCACTGAAGCTTTCTTT.

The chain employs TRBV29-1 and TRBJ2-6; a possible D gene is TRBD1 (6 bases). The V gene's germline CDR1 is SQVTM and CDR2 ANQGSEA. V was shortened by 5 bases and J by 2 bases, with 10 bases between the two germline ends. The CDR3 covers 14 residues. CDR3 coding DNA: TGCAGCGTTCTCCAGGGGCCTGGGGCCAACGTCCTGACTTTC. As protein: CSVLQGPGANVLTF.

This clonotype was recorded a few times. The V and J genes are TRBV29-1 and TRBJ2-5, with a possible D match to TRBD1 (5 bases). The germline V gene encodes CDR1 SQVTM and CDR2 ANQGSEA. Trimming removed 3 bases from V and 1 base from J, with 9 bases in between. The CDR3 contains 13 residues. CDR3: CSVDLQGQETQYF. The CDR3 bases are TGCAGCGTTGATTTGCAGGGCCAAGAGACCCAGTACTTC.

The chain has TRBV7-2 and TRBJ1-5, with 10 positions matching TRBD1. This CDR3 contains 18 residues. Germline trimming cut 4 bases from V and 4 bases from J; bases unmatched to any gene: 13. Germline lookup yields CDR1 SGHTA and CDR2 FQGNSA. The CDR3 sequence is CASSSTGGLLPINQPQHF. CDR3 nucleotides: TGTGCCAGCAGCTCGACAGGGGGCCTGCTACCAATTAATCAGCCCCAGCATTTT. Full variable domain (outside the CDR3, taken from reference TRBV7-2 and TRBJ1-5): GAGVSQSPSNKVTEKGKDVELRCDPISGHTALYWYRQSLGQGLEFLIYFQGNSAPDKSGLPSDRFSAERTGGSVSTLTIQRTQQEDSAVYLCASSSTGGLLPINQPQHFGDGTRLSIL.

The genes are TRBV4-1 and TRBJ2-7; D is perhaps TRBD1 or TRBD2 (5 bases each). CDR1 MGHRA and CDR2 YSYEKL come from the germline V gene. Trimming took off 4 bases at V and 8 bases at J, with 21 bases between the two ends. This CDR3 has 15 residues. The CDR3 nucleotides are TGCGCCAGCAGCCGTTACCTTTCGGGACCAGAAAAGCAGTACTTC. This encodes CASSRYLSGPEKQYF.

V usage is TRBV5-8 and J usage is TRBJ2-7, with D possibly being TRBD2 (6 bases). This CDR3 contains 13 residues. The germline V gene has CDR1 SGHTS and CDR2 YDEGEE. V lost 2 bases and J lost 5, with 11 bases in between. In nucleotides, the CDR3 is TGTGCCAGCAGCTTAATGGGGGGTGACGAGCAGTACTTC. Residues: CASSLMGGDEQYF.